These 21 T cell receptor beta chains were all obtained from the same sample, sequenced in a study of blood T cells in healthy people across ages. The second PCR ran roughly 7 to 12 cycles with a sample-barcoded 5' primer and J-beta primers. One entry per CDR3 protein results from TCRdb running MiXCR on the 5' RACE reads. The table lists 1.5 million to 2 million distinct CDR3 sequences, 28% of them singletons. The sequencing input was blood. These TCRs come from a woman aged 25 to 39 in good health.

The rearrangement uses TRBV12-3 or TRBV12-4 and TRBJ1-5; TRBD1 agrees at 9 bases. J gave up 7 bases and V 6 bases, and 16 bases lay outside the gene matches. The CDR3 extends over 17 amino acids. The CDR3 DNA reads TGTGCCAGCAGGGACAGACAGGGGGAATCCTACGAGCAGCCCCAGCATTTT. Protein product: CASRDRQGESYEQPQHF.

The chain links TRBV29-1 to TRBJ1-1; D is uncertain. Germline V gene data show CDR1 as SQVTM and CDR2 as ANQGSEA. The length of the CDR3 is 10 residues. V lost 4 bases, J lost 9 bases, and 9 bases lay in between. The CDR3 sequence is CSVVQEKAFF. CDR3 nucleotides: TGCAGCGTTGTGCAAGAAAAAGCTTTCTTT.

The rearrangement uses TRBV7-6 and TRBJ2-1; D may correspond to TRBD1 or TRBD2 (6 bases each). Germline-derived CDR1 and CDR2 are SGHVS and FNYEAQ. Trimming took off 3 bases at V and 2 bases at J, with 11 bases between the two ends. The CDR3 length is 15 residues. CDR3 sequence (DNA): TGTGCCAGCAGCTTCGCCCGGGGGCCCTACAATGAGCAGTTCTTC. Protein: CASSFARGPYNEQFF. Full variable domain (remainder filled in from reference TRBV7-6 and TRBJ2-1): GAGVSQSPRYKVTKRGQDVALRCDPISGHVSLYWYRQALGQGPEFLTYFNYEAQQDKSGLPNDRFSAERPEGSISTLTIQRTEQRDSAMYRCASSFARGPYNEQFFGPGTRLTVL.

The chain joins TRBV3-1 to TRBJ2-7, with 7 positions matching TRBD1. The ends lost 4 bases at V and 6 bases at J; junction bases unmatched: 12. The V gene's germline CDR1 is LGHDT and CDR2 YNNKEL (reference sequence). This CDR3 has 15 residues. CDR3 amino acids: CASSPSGTAYCEQYF. The CDR3 coding sequence is TGTGCCAGCAGCCCCTCCGGGACAGCGTACTGCGAGCAGTACTTC.

This clonotype was counted between two and nine times. Compared with germline, one end of the junction differs, possibly owing to a read error. The gene calls are TRBV4-3 and TRBJ1-1, with D possibly matching TRBD1 (6 bases). The CDR3 loop spans 13 amino acids. Per germline, CDR1 LGHNA and CDR2 YSLEER. CDR3 protein: CTSSLQGNTEAFF. CDR3 DNA sequence: TGCACCAGCAGCCTACAGGGCAACACTGAAGCTTTCTTT.

Note on this clonotype: One base away lies a much larger clone, so this may be a sequencing read error. In nucleotides, the CDR3 is TGTGCCAGCAGTTCCAGGGCGGGGTTGTCCTACGAGCAGTACTTC. Translating gives CASSSRAGLSYEQYF. The chain is built from TRBV6-6 and TRBJ2-5; D possibly corresponds to TRBD2 (6 bases). The DNA end is a closer match to TRBJ2-7, so the J assignment may be wrong. Per the germline V gene, CDR1 is MNHNY and CDR2 is SVGAGI (reference sequence). This CDR3 region has 15 residues.

The V gene is TRBV20-1, the J gene TRBJ2-1; 7 bases agree with TRBD2. CDR3 length: 15 residues. CDR1 is DFQATT, CDR2 SNEGSKA, per germline (reference sequence). V lost 5 bases and J lost 4; bases outside the gene matches: 11. CDR3 in DNA: TGCAGTGCTCATCATCTGGCGGGAGAGTACAATGAGCAGTTCTTC. Translated: CSAHHLAGEYNEQFF.

This rearrangement joins TRBV9 to TRBJ1-2; TRBD1 aligns across 11 bases. The CDR3 has 14 amino acids. Unmatched junction bases numbered 6, after V lost 3 bases and J lost 8 bases. Germline V gene sequence: CDR1 SGDLS, CDR2 YYNGEE. CDR3 sequence (DNA): TGTGCCAGCAGCGCCGGGACAGGGGGTGCCGGCTACACCTTC. As protein: CASSAGTGGAGYTF.

As to this clonotype: A much more abundant neighbour one base away suggests this may be a read error. The chain combines TRBV4-2 with TRBJ2-1; 9 bases are a match to TRBD2. J gave up 5 bases and V 5 bases, and 10 bases lay outside the gene matches. CDR3 length: 16 residues. Looked up from germline, CDR1 is LGHNA and CDR2 is YNFKEQ. The CDR3 DNA is TGTGCCAGCAGCTCCCATGGCGGGGGGGCCGACAATGAGCAGTTCTTC. Its translation: CASSSHGGGADNEQFF.

The chain has TRBV9 and TRBJ1-3; possible D gene TRBD1, 5 bases. This CDR3 has 12 amino acids. V was pared by 4 bases and J by 8 bases, with 10 bases between. CDR1 SGDLS and CDR2 YYNGEE come from the germline V gene. The CDR3 spells CASSPGGDTIYF. CDR3 DNA: TGTGCCAGCAGCCCCGGGGGGGACACCATATATTTT.

Concerning this clonotype: A read error may be the cause here, since a much bigger clone is one base away. The chain carries TRBV18 and TRBJ2-3; TRBD2 agrees at 8 bases. The CDR3 extends over 15 amino acids. The V and J ends lost 2 bases and 6 bases, in that order; junction bases with no gene match: 7. Germline values: CDR1 KGHSH, CDR2 LQKENI. The CDR3 DNA is TGTGCCAGCTCACCAACATCGGGGGGGAAGGATACGCAGTATTTT. Residues: CASSPTSGGKDTQYF.

This clonotype has more than one count but fewer than ten. This sequence joins TRBV7-2 and TRBJ2-2; possible D gene TRBD2, 5 bases. V lost 7 bases to trimming and J lost 0 bases, with 15 bases between them. The germline V gene encodes CDR1 SGHTA and CDR2 FQGNSA. This CDR3 is built from 16 residues. CDR3 coding DNA: TGTGCCAGCAAGACTCCGGGATCCCCGAACACCGGGGAGCTGTTTTTT. It codes for CASKTPGSPNTGELFF. The variable domain in full, completed from reference TRBV7-2 and TRBJ2-2, reads GAGVSQSPSNKVTEKGKDVELRCDPISGHTALYWYRQSLGQGLEFLIYFQGNSAPDKSGLPSDRFSAERTGGSVSTLTIQRTQQEDSAVYLCASKTPGSPNTGELFFGEGSRLTVL.

This sequence joins TRBV5-1 and TRBJ2-2, with TRBD2 identical over 7 bases. This CDR3 has 15 residues. CDR1 and CDR2 from the germline V gene are SGHRS and YFSETQ. V dropped 7 bases and J dropped 6; count of bases not matched to a gene: 12. The CDR3 DNA reads TGCGCCAGCCAGCTTAGCGGGCAGTGGGCCGGGGAGCTGTTTTTT. Encoded protein: CASQLSGQWAGELFF.

The chain employs TRBV3-1 and TRBJ1-5; TRBD1 matches at 7 bases. The V gene end was trimmed by 2 bases and the J gene end by 9 bases; junction bases not matched to a gene: 4. This CDR3 has 13 amino acids. Germline V gene lookup returns CDR1 LGHDT and CDR2 YNNKEL (reference sequence). CDR3 bases: TGTGCCAGCAGCCAAACCCACAGGGGGCCCCAGCATTTT. Amino acid sequence: CASSQTHRGPQHF.

In its sample, this clonotype was seen a few times. This chain connects TRBV20-1 to TRBJ1-4; TRBD1 matches 10 bases. Unmatched junction bases numbered 12, after V lost 5 bases and J lost 0 bases. CDR3 length: 18 residues. Looked up from germline, CDR1 is DFQATT and CDR2 is SNEGSKA (reference sequence). CDR3: CSAAKFGQGGATNEKLFF. CDR3 DNA: TGCAGTGCTGCAAAATTCGGACAGGGGGGTGCAACTAATGAAAAACTGTTTTTT.

This clonotype was observed many times. The genes are TRBV6-4 and TRBJ1-2; D gene uncertain. The CDR3 loop spans 11 amino acids. CDR1 MRHNA and CDR2 SNTAGT come from the germline V gene. Trimming removed 2 bases from V and 7 bases from J, with 5 bases in between. CDR3 region: CASSDGVGYTF. Here the CDR3 DNA reads TGTGCCAGCAGTGACGGGGTTGGCTACACCTTC.

The rearrangement uses TRBV5-1 and TRBJ1-2, with 8 bases aligning to TRBD1. Germline V CDR1 and CDR2: SGHRS, YFSETQ. The CDR3 covers 16 residues. J lost 3 bases, V lost 4 bases, and 11 bases had no gene match. CDR3 protein: CASSNHRQDRDYGYTF. CDR3 coding DNA: TGCGCCAGCAGCAACCACCGCCAGGACAGGGACTATGGCTACACCTTC.

This clonotype was recorded a few times. The chain uses TRBV20-1 and TRBJ2-7; 9 bases are a match to TRBD1. V was pared by 3 bases and J by 5 bases, with 8 bases of the junction left unmatched. The CDR3 extends over 14 amino acids. Germline V CDR1 and CDR2: DFQATT, SNEGSKA (reference sequence). The CDR3 DNA is TGCAGTGCTAGGGGGGACAGGGTTGTGGACGAGCAGTACTTC. Amino acid sequence: CSARGDRVVDEQYF.

About this clonotype itself: At one end, the junction sequence differs from germline, possibly due to a read error. V and J are TRBV7-9 and TRBJ2-6; no reliable D call. Germline CDR1 reads SEHNR; CDR2 reads FQNEAQ (reference sequence). The CDR3 covers 15 residues. The chain's CDR3 is CASSDDRSGVNVLTF. The CDR3 DNA reads as TGTGCCAGCAGCGACGACCGCTCTGGGGTCAACGTCCTGACTTTC.

This clonotype was seen repeatedly, ten times or more. The rearrangement links TRBV6-6 to TRBJ1-2; the D is unclear. V was shortened by 2 bases and J by 0 bases, with 10 bases between the two germline ends. Germline loops: CDR1 MNHNY, CDR2 SVGAGI (reference sequence). The CDR3 has 15 residues. The CDR3 DNA is TGTGCCAGCAGTTACGCAGCAGGACCTAACTATGGCTACACCTTC. This codes for CASSYAAGPNYGYTF.

This clonotype was detected only a few times. This sequence joins TRBV20-1 and TRBJ2-7; 9 bases are shared with TRBD2. Germline CDR1 reads DFQATT; CDR2 reads SNEGSKA (reference sequence). This CDR3 comprises 13 residues. V lost 6 bases to trimming and J lost 2 bases; unmatched junction nucleotides: 5. Written as DNA, the CDR3 is TGCAGTGCCGGACCTAGCGGGGCCTACGAGCAGTACTTC. This gives the protein CSAGPSGAYEQYF.